Detailed here is one TCR beta chain. This specimen belongs to a study of blood T cell repertoires in COVID-19. Data came from immunoSEQ multiplex PCR; TCRdb stores just in-frame clones and leaves some out. This repertoire shows 70,000 to 95,000 clones, approximately 80% found once; its top ten account for about 12%. With 4 bases clipped from V and 10 bases from J, the junction kept 13 bases outside the gene matches. The CDR3 extends over 16 amino acids. Germline CDR1 is MNHNS and CDR2 is SASEGT. This chain uses TRBV6-1 with TRBJ1-6; 7 positions match TRBD1. This receptor was obtained from a woman aged 70-85 years with active or convalescent COVID-19. The specimen was peripheral blood. In DNA form, the CDR3 reads TGTGCCAGCAGTGTAGCCGGGACAGAGGTGAACTCACCCCTCCACTTT. This gives the protein CASSVAGTEVNSPLHF.